This T cell receptor beta chain was sequenced for a study of blood T cell repertoires in COVID-19. Study summary: COVID-19 samples from acute and convalescent phases originated in the United States, Italy and Spain. The cDNA or gDNA used as material had been derived from T cells, B-cell-depleted T cells, or PBMCs.

V lost 0 bases and J 1 base, leaving 13 bases between the germline ends. This CDR3 is built from 16 residues. CDR1 is SGHDT, CDR2 YYEEEE, per germline. Under the authors' procedure: By means of reference gene primer amplification, nucleated cell counts were estimated. Profiling relied on immunoSEQ multiplex PCR, and the TCRdb table lists in-frame clones only, not all of them. D and trimming were read from the DNA, whereas the V and J calls and clone size are those reported in that table. This table holds 150,000 to 200,000 clones, about 80% found once. The clonotype was recovered from a woman of 80 years or more with acute or convalescent COVID-19. Material: peripheral blood. This chain joins TRBV5-6 and TRBJ2-5; D possibly corresponds to TRBD1 (6 bases). The CDR3 here is CASSLVGDIFQETQYF. In DNA form, the CDR3 reads TGTGCCAGCAGCTTGGTGGGGGACATATTCCAAGAGACCCAGTACTTC.